This TCR beta chain was observed in a study of T cell changes during pregnancy in multiple sclerosis. The V gene's germline CDR1 is MNHEY and CDR2 SVGAGI. Trimming cost V 6 bases and J 5 bases; bases outside gene matches: 10. The CDR3 is made up of 15 amino acids. The data were produced by immunoSEQ multiplex PCR, yet TCRdb's version contains in-frame clones alone and is incomplete. In the table there are about 67,000 clones, approximately 91% of which are singletons. The clonotype was recovered from a female donor with multiple sclerosis, enrolled in a pregnancy study. The source was peripheral blood, collected in the second trimester of pregnancy. The chain is built from TRBV6-5 and TRBJ1-1; 9 bases map to TRBD1. The CDR3 coding sequence is TGTGCCAGCAGACCGTGGACAGGGGAGAGAACTGAAGCTTTCTTT. The encoded protein is CASRPWTGERTEAFF.